Sequencing of this T cell receptor beta chain was carried out in a study of breast tumors, draining lymph nodes, adjacent tissues. TCRdb called the multiplex PCR reads again in MiXCR, with one record for every CDR3 protein. Here the sample spans about 130,000 distinct CDR3 sequences, less than 25% being singletons. Samples came from axillary lymph nodes draining the breast cancer. Whole-study findings and limits: Data only fit, rather than demonstrated, lymph node origin of most tumor T cells. Tumor TCR diversity was below lymph nodes but above nontumor tissue. Luminal-like breast cancer showed significantly greater tumor-nontumor repertoire similarity than basal-like breast cancer did.

This clonotype was seen just once. Its target is not known. One end of the junction varies from germline; a read error may be responsible. The clonotype originates from a female donor with breast cancer. Some clones in this sample may be carry-over from other donors' samples. Sequenced: axillary lymph node tissue.

In DNA, the CDR3 is TGCACCAGCAGCCATAGGGTTTCCGGGTCCACGGAGACCCAGTACTTC. Its translation: CTSSHRVSGSTETQYF. This chain links TRBV4-1 with TRBJ2-5; no firm D call. The CDR3 totals 16 residues. Germline CDR1 and CDR2: MGHRA and YSYEKL.